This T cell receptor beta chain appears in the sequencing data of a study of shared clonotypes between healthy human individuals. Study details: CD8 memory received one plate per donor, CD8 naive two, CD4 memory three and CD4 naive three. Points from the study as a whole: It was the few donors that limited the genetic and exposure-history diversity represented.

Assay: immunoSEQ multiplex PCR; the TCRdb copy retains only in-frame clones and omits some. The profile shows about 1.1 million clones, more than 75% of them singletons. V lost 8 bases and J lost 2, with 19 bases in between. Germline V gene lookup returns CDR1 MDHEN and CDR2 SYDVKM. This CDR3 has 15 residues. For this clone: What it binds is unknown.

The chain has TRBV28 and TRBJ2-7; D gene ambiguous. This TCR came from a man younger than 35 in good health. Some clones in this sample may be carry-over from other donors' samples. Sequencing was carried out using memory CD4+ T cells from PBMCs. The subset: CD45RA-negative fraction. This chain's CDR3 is CASVPPGSRTYEQYF. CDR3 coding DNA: TGTGCCAGCGTACCCCCCGGGTCGAGAACCTACGAGCAGTACTTC.